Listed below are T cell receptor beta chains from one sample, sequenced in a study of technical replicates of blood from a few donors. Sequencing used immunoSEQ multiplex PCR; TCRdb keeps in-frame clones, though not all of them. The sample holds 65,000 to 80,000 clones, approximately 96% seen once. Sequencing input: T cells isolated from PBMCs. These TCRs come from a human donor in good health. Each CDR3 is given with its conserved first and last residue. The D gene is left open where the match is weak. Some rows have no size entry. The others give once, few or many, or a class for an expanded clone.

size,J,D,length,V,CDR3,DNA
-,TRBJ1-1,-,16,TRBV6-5,CASSYSREMMNTEAFF,TGTGCCAGCAGTTACTCCCGGGAGATGATGAACACTGAAGCTTTCTTT
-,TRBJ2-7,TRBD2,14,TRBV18,CASSPGREDYEQYF,TGTGCCAGCTCACCGGGGCGGGAGGACTACGAGCAGTACTTC
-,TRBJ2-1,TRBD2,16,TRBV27,CASSPGTSGSRNEQFF,TGTGCCAGCAGTCCCGGGACTAGCGGGAGCAGGAATGAGCAGTTCTTC
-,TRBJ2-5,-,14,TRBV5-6,CASSLGGLQETQYF,TGTGCCAGCAGCTTGGGCGGATTGCAAGAGACCCAGTACTTC
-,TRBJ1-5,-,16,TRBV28,CASSLSGYWGNQPQHF,TGTGCCAGCAGTTTATCAGGGTATTGGGGCAATCAGCCCCAGCATTTT
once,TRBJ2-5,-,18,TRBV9,CASSVGGTGRLGQETQYF,TGTGCCAGCAGCGTAGGTGGAACAGGGCGGCTTGGGCAAGAGACCCAGTACTTC
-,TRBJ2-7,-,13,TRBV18,CASSPASGYEQYF,TGTGCCAGCTCACCAGCTTCGGGCTACGAGCAGTACTTC
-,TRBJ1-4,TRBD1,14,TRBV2,CASSDSTGDEKLFF,TGTGCCAGCAGTGATTCGACAGGGGATGAAAAACTGTTTTTT
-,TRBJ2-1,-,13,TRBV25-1,CASSGGEAHEQFF,TGTGCCAGCAGCGGAGGGGAAGCCCATGAGCAGTTCTTC
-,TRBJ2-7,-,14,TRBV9,CASSPRQASYEQYF,TGTGCCAGCAGCCCACGACAGGCGTCCTACGAGCAGTACTTC
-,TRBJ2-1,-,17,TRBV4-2,CASSRRLDRGGVDEQFF,TGTGCCAGCAGCCGAAGGCTTGACAGGGGAGGGGTCGATGAGCAGTTCTTC
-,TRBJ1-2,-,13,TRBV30,CAWSSDSNYGYTF,TGTGCCTGGAGTTCTGATAGTAACTATGGCTACACCTTC
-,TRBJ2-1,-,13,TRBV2,CASGERTYNEQFF,TGTGCCAGCGGGGAGCGGACCTACAATGAGCAGTTCTTC
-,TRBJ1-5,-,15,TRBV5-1,CASSLSGYSNQPQHF,TGCGCCAGCAGCTTGTCAGGTTATAGCAATCAGCCCCAGCATTTT
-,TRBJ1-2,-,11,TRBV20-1,CSATRDYGYTF,TGCAGTGCTACCCGGGACTATGGCTACACCTTC
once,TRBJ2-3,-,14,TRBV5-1,CASSPASSTDTQYF,TGCGCCAGCAGCCCAGCGTCCAGCACAGATACGCAGTATTTT
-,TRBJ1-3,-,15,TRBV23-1,CASSQLEFSGNTIYF,TGCGCCAGCAGTCAATTAGAGTTCTCTGGAAACACCATATATTTT
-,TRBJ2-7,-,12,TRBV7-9,CASSIVIYEQYF,TGTGCCAGCAGCATAGTTATCTACGAGCAGTACTTC
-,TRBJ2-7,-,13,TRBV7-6,CASSPHPDNEQYF,TGTGCCAGCAGCCCCCACCCAGATAACGAGCAGTACTTC
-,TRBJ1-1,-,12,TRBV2,CASSGEDTEAFF,TGTGCCAGCAGTGGAGAGGACACTGAAGCTTTCTTT
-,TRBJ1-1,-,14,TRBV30,CAWSVGGISTEAFF,TGTGCCTGGAGTGTAGGCGGGATTAGTACTGAAGCTTTCTTT
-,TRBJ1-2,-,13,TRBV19,CASKGDHNYGYTF,TGTGCCAGTAAGGGGGACCATAACTATGGCTACACCTTC
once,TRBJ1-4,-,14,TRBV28,CASTLLGGGEKLFF,TGTGCCAGCACCCTTCTAGGAGGAGGGGAAAAACTGTTTTTT
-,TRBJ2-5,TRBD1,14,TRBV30,CAWSRGTGQETQYF,TGTGCCTGGAGCAGGGGGACCGGCCAAGAGACCCAGTACTTC